The clone carrying this TCR beta chain was picked up a small number of times. The assay was immunoSEQ multiplex PCR, and TCRdb's table has in-frame clones only and misses some. This table has 50,000 to 70,000 clones, roughly 90% appearing once. The sample belongs to a study of blood T cell repertoires in COVID-19. Study summary: Sites across the United States, Italy and Spain contributed samples from acute and convalescent COVID-19. Sources were T cells, B-cell-depleted T cells, or PBMCs; the material itself was cDNA or gDNA.

Germline loops: CDR1 SQVTM, CDR2 ANQGSEA. The length of the CDR3 is 15 residues. Trimming removed 4 bases at V and 4 bases at J, with 19 bases between. This TCR was recovered from a human donor with active COVID-19. The donor label of this sample is uncertain. This chain joins TRBV29-1 and TRBJ1-1; TRBD1 is a possible D gene (5 bases). Sequencing used peripheral blood. CDR3 coding DNA: TGCAGCGTTGGACCTTTGACAGTACCACGCACTGAAGCTTTCTTT. Translation gives CSVGPLTVPRTEAFF.